The rows below give T cell receptor beta chains drawn from one sample of a study of cytomegalovirus exposure and HLA in healthy donors. This table comes from immunoSEQ multiplex PCR, and its TCRdb copy is limited to in-frame clones, with some not included. The sample holds about 35,000 clones; 75% to 85% are singletons and the top ten take around 6%. The specimen was PBMCs. All receptors come from a male donor in good health and CMV-seronegative. Each CDR3 is given with its conserved first and last residue. D genes are given only for firm matches. Only some rows state a clone size, as once, few, many or a class for expanded clones.

V gene	clone size	J gene	D gene	CDR3 protein	CDR3 DNA
TRBV30	-	TRBJ2-3	TRBD1	CAWRLQGATDTQYF	TGTGCCTGGAGGTTACAGGGGGCCACAGATACGCAGTATTTT
TRBV2	-	TRBJ1-4	-	CASRGLYNEKLFF	TGTGCCAGCAGGGGGCTCTATAATGAAAAACTGTTTTTT
TRBV2	-	TRBJ2-7	TRBD1	CASSEGTGFDEQYF	TGTGCCAGCAGTGAGGGGACAGGGTTCGACGAGCAGTACTTC
TRBV28	once	TRBJ1-6	-	CASSFGTYNSPLHF	TGTGCCAGCAGTTTTGGGACATACAATTCACCCCTCCACTTT
TRBV29-1	-	TRBJ2-2	-	CSVDDYLTGELFF	TGCAGCGTTGATGACTACCTCACCGGGGAGCTGTTTTTT
TRBV4-1	-	TRBJ2-1	-	CASSHPYSRPYNEQFF	TGCGCCAGCAGCCACCCATATTCGCGTCCCTACAATGAGCAGTTCTTC
TRBV11-2	-	TRBJ1-2	-	CASSFSGEDGYTF	TGTGCCAGCAGCTTTAGTGGGGAGGATGGCTACACCTTC
TRBV13	-	TRBJ1-6	TRBD1	CASSTSGGRDSPLHF	TGTGCCAGCAGCACGTCAGGGGGACGAGATTCACCCCTCCACTTT
TRBV5-1	-	TRBJ2-4	TRBD1	CASSLALMEDRGNIQYF	TGCGCCAGCAGCTTGGCCTTGATGGAGGACAGGGGGAACATTCAGTACTTC
TRBV27	few	TRBJ1-2	TRBD1	CASSSIDRGLDGYTF	TGTGCCAGCAGTTCGATTGACAGGGGCTTGGACGGCTACACCTTC
TRBV29-1	few	TRBJ1-2	-	CSVRNPAGGGYTF	TGCAGCGTCCGTAACCCAGCCGGAGGGGGCTACACCTTC
TRBV5-1	-	TRBJ1-4	-	CASSLGGTPTNEKLFF	TGCGCCAGCAGCTTGGGGGGGACACCAACTAATGAAAAACTGTTTTTT
TRBV2	-	TRBJ2-1	TRBD2	CASSVAGGQHEQFF	TGTGCCAGCAGTGTTGCGGGGGGGCAGCATGAGCAGTTCTTC
TRBV27	-	TRBJ2-7	-	CASSEAPQNYYEQYF	TGTGCCAGCTCGGAGGCGCCGCAGAATTACTACGAGCAGTACTTC
TRBV9	-	TRBJ2-3	-	CASSADGGYTDTQYF	TGTGCCAGCAGCGCAGACGGAGGGTACACAGATACGCAGTATTTT
TRBV11-2	-	TRBJ2-7	-	CASSPGNPYEQYF	TGTGCCAGCAGCCCCGGGAACCCCTACGAGCAGTACTTC
TRBV4-2	-	TRBJ1-1	-	CASSQDYRRGTEAFF	TGTGCCAGCAGCCAAGATTATAGACGGGGCACTGAAGCTTTCTTT
TRBV5-1	-	TRBJ1-2	-	CASSSLRNYGYTF	TGCGCCAGCAGCTCTCTCCGTAACTATGGCTACACCTTC
TRBV2	few	TRBJ1-4	-	CASRTDSNEKLFF	TGTGCCAGCAGGACAGACTCTAATGAAAAACTGTTTTTT
TRBV5-1	-	TRBJ1-2	TRBD1	CASSRGDRGPGYTF	TGCGCCAGCAGCCGAGGGGACAGGGGGCCTGGCTACACCTTC
TRBV6-5	-	TRBJ2-7	TRBD1	CASSLAGGSYEQYF	TGTGCCAGCAGTTTGGCAGGGGGCTCCTACGAGCAGTACTTC
TRBV25-1	-	TRBJ1-2	TRBD1	CASSETGGADGYTF	TGTGCCAGCAGTGAGACAGGGGGCGCGGATGGCTACACCTTC
TRBV9	-	TRBJ2-5	TRBD2	CASSANLAGEETQYF	TGTGCCAGCAGCGCCAACCTAGCGGGAGAAGAGACCCAGTACTTC
TRBV4-1	few	TRBJ1-3	-	CASSHRSGQLSGNTIYF	TGCGCCAGCAGCCACCGAAGCGGGCAGCTCTCTGGAAACACCATATATTTT
TRBV10-2	-	TRBJ1-5	-	CASSERGGANQPQHF	TGCGCCAGCAGTGAGAGGGGGGGCGCGAATCAGCCCCAGCATTTT
TRBV7-8	-	TRBJ1-2	-	CASSLAIPEGYGYTF	TGTGCCAGCAGCTTAGCGATCCCGGAGGGCTATGGCTACACCTTC
TRBV25-1	few	TRBJ2-3	TRBD2	CASSGEGSTDTQYF	TGTGCCAGCAGTGGGGAGGGTAGCACAGATACGCAGTATTTT
TRBV7-7	-	TRBJ2-5	-	CASSLTVQETQYF	TGTGCTAGCAGCTTAACGGTTCAAGAGACCCAGTACTTC
TRBV5-1	-	TRBJ1-2	-	CASSPGISLFLSGSYGYTF	TGCGCCAGCAGCCCGGGAATTAGTCTGTTTCTTTCGGGATCCTATGGCTACACCTTC
TRBV28	-	TRBJ1-1	-	CASSFVRGSTEAFF	TGTGCCAGCAGTTTTGTCAGGGGCTCTACTGAAGCTTTCTTT
TRBV7-3	few	TRBJ2-3	TRBD2	CASSPWTSGGADTQYF	TGTGCCAGCAGCCCGTGGACTAGCGGGGGGGCAGATACGCAGTATTTT
TRBV9	-	TRBJ2-3	TRBD1	CASSVWDRTTDTQYF	TGTGCCAGCAGCGTATGGGACAGGACCACAGATACGCAGTATTTT
TRBV6-1	-	TRBJ1-1	TRBD1	CASSDLTGSTEAFF	TGTGCCAGCAGTGACCTGACAGGGTCGACTGAAGCTTTCTTT
TRBV29-1	-	TRBJ1-1	TRBD1	CSVEPSRGQYTEAFF	TGCAGCGTTGAACCCTCCAGGGGGCAATATACTGAAGCTTTCTTT
TRBV6-1	-	TRBJ2-7	-	CASSRTAVNEQYF	TGTGCCAGCAGTCGGACAGCGGTAAACGAGCAGTACTTC
TRBV6-6	-	TRBJ1-1	-	CASKLGGRAFF	TGTGCCAGCAAGTTGGGGGGGCGAGCTTTCTTT
TRBV28	-	TRBJ2-1	TRBD1	CASSPGQGAGGNEQFF	TGTGCCAGCAGTCCGGGACAGGGGGCGGGAGGCAATGAGCAGTTCTTC
TRBV30	-	TRBJ2-5	-	CAQKRGGGETQYF	TGTGCCCAAAAGAGGGGAGGCGGAGAGACCCAGTACTTC
TRBV2	-	TRBJ1-2	TRBD1	CASSGVRTGGNYGYTF	TGTGCCAGCAGCGGGGTCCGGACAGGGGGGAACTATGGCTACACCTTC
TRBV5-1	-	TRBJ1-3	-	CASSIGAYVSGNTIYF	TGCGCCAGCAGCATCGGAGCCTACGTATCTGGAAACACCATATATTTT